This TCR beta chain was obtained from a study of shared clonotypes between healthy human individuals. Study-level background: Per donor, three plates held CD4 naive cells, three held CD4 memory, two held CD8 naive and one held CD8 memory.

Note on this clone: The antigen remains undetermined.

Clones were sequenced by immunoSEQ multiplex PCR, and TCRdb holds only the in-frame ones, with some missing. Here the sample spans roughly 170,000 clones, roughly 70% being singletons. Germline V gives CDR1 LNHDA, CDR2 SQIVND (reference sequence). V lost 6 bases to trimming and J lost 0 bases, with 8 bases between them. This CDR3 is built from 13 residues. Broader study findings: Naive CD4 clonotypes were shared across a handful of donors at around 5.4%. Memory subsets generally showed lower estimated richness than naive subsets.

The rearrangement joins TRBV19 to TRBJ2-5; D perhaps matches TRBD1 (5 bases). Sequencing was performed on memory CD4+ T cells sorted from blood. Subset: CD45RA-negative fraction. This sequence was found in a man aged 25-40 years in good health. Here the CDR3 reads CASRKTDQETQYF. In DNA, the CDR3 is TGTGCCAGTAGGAAGACAGACCAAGAGACCCAGTACTTC. Full variable domain (remainder filled in from reference TRBV19 and TRBJ2-5): DGGITQSPKYLFRKEGQNVTLSCEQNLNHDAMYWYRQDPGQGLRLIYYSQIVNDFQKGDIAEGYSVSREKKESFPLTVTSAQKNPTAFYLCASRKTDQETQYFGPGTRLLVL.